The entry that follows covers one T cell receptor (beta chain) sequence. The antigen remains unidentified. Documented treatment: roughly 10-day PBMC culture with coronavirus spike peptide pools or control peptides (ViraFEST assay). Ahead of the COVID-19 pandemic (2011-2018), the CD4+ T cells of the unexposed donor were collected. ViraFEST used peptide pools to expand antigen-specific T cells, then sequenced TCRs. These data belong to a study of vaccination and CD4 T cells after COVID-19. The junction had 7 bases not matched to a gene; V was cut back by 7 bases and J by 10 bases. The germline V gene encodes CDR1 SNHLY and CDR2 FYNNEI. This CDR3 has 12 amino acids. Sequenced with the Oncomine TCR Beta short-read assay was DNA taken from cultured CD4+ T cells. TCRdb used MiXCR to reprocess the PCR reads, holding one entry per CDR3 protein. The sample lists a few thousand distinct CDR3 sequences, about half seen once, with over 55% in the top ten.

This sequence originates from a human donor in good health. The sample consisted of CD4+ T cells from blood, cultured in vitro. This chain links TRBV2 with TRBJ2-1, with 7 bases lining up with TRBD1. The chain's CDR3 is CASTNRGVEQFF. The CDR3 region has the DNA TGTGCCAGCACAAACAGGGGCGTAGAGCAGTTCTTC.